The clone carrying this T cell receptor beta chain was seen a few times. This specimen comes from a study of blood T cell repertoires in COVID-19. Study in general: The United States, Italy and Spain were the sources of the acute and convalescent COVID-19 samples.

Clones were sequenced by immunoSEQ multiplex PCR, and TCRdb holds only the in-frame ones, with some missing. Of roughly 100,000 clones in the sample, roughly nine tenths were seen once. V gave up 1 base and J gave up 4 bases, with 10 bases separating them. The CDR3 totals 14 residues. Germline CDR1 is SEHNR and CDR2 is FQNEAQ (reference sequence). The sample consisted of peripheral blood. The V call is TRBV7-9, the J call TRBJ1-2; D gene ambiguous. The clonotype comes from a woman between 45 and 60 years old with COVID-19, enrolled during active disease. The CDR3: CASSLVGSIYGYTF. In DNA, the CDR3 is TGTGCCAGCAGCTTAGTGGGCAGCATCTATGGCTACACCTTC.